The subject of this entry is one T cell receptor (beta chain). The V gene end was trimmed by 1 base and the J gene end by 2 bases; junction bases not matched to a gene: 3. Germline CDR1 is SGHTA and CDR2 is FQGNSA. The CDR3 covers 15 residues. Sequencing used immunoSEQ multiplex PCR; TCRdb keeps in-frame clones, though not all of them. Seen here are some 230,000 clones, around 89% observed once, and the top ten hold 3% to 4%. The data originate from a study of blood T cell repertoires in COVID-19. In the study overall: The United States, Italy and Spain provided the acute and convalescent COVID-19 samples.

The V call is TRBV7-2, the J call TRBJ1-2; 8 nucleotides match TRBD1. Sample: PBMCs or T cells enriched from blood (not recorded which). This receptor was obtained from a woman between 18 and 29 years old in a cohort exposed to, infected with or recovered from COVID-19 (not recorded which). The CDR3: CASSLDRGANYGYTF. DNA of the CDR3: TGTGCCAGCAGCTTAGACAGGGGGGCAAACTATGGCTACACCTTC.